The clone carrying this TCR beta chain appeared once. This sample is drawn from a study of OX40 agonist ivuxolimab in advanced cancers. At the level of the study: Dosing consisted of intravenous ivuxolimab at 0.01 to 10 mg/kg every 2 weeks.

Clones were read by immunoSEQ multiplex PCR, and TCRdb kept only the in-frame ones, dropping some. This sample has roughly 46,000 clones, with around 89% found just once. Sequencing was performed on CD4+ or CD8+ T cells sorted from blood, taken in a trial of the OX40 agonist ivuxolimab. The receptor comes from an adult with an advanced solid tumor such as melanoma, head and neck, liver or kidney cancer.

The CDR3, as DNA: TGCGCCAGCAGCCAATGGCCGGGACTAGCGGGGGGGCCGGGGCCGGCTGAGCAGTTCTTC. It encodes CASSQWPGLAGGPGPAEQFF. The V and J genes are TRBV4-1 and TRBJ2-1; TRBD2 agrees at 16 bases. Germline CDR1 MGHRA, CDR2 YSYEKL. The trim removed 2 bases at V and 9 bases at J, leaving 16 bases unmatched. This CDR3 spans 20 amino acids.